The 11 T cell receptor beta chains given below trace back to one sample, sequenced in a study of T cell repertoires in cytomegalovirus infection. TCRdb reprocessed the reads via MiXCR and lists one record per CDR3 protein. The data show about 180,000 distinct CDR3 sequences, about a sixth seen once. The specimen was CD8+ T cells from PBMCs. The receptors come from a human donor in good health (CMV status not recorded). Some clones in this sample may be carry-over from other donors' samples.

The table lists this clonotype with a few counts. This rearrangement joins TRBV7-9 to TRBJ1-2, with 7 bases identical to TRBD1. The V and J ends lost 7 bases and 4 bases, in that order; junction bases with no gene match: 3. The length of the CDR3 is 12 residues. The germline gives CDR1 SEHNR, CDR2 FQNEAQ (reference sequence). CDR3 loop: CASTGQAYGYTF. CDR3 sequence (DNA): TGTGCCAGCACTGGACAGGCCTATGGCTACACCTTC.

The chain couples TRBV28 to TRBJ2-5; weak D call: TRBD2 (5 bases). Between the trimmed V and J ends, which lost 2 bases and 5 bases, there was a span of 15 bases. The CDR3 has 15 amino acids. Germline CDR1 is MDHEN and CDR2 is SYDVKM. This chain's CDR3 is CASSLGRAPGETQYF. DNA of the CDR3: TGTGCCAGCAGTTTAGGGCGGGCCCCCGGGGAGACCCAGTACTTC.

This chain connects TRBV7-4 to TRBJ1-1; 9 nucleotides agree with TRBD1. Germline-derived CDR1 and CDR2 are SGHVT and SQSDAQ. J was trimmed by 4 bases and V by 5 bases; bases with no gene match: 11. This CDR3 contains 16 residues. CDR3 protein: CASSPPQGARGTEAFF. CDR3 DNA sequence: TGTGCCAGCAGCCCGCCACAGGGGGCGAGGGGCACTGAAGCTTTCTTT.

This clonotype appeared many times. The rearrangement links TRBV7-2 to TRBJ1-2, with 7 positions matching TRBD1. This CDR3 is 16 amino acids long. V dropped 1 base and J dropped 4; count of bases not matched to a gene: 9. Germline CDR1 reads SGHTA; CDR2 reads FQGNSA. CDR3 coding DNA: TGTGCCAGCAGCTTAGGCCCATCGACAGGGCTCTATGGCTACACCTTC. Encoded protein: CASSLGPSTGLYGYTF.

The rearrangement links TRBV7-9 to TRBJ1-1, with TRBD1 identical over 9 bases. The CDR3 covers 16 residues. Germline assignment: CDR1 SEHNR and CDR2 FQNEAQ (reference sequence). With V trimmed by 8 bases and J by 0 bases, 10 bases remained unmatched. This chain's CDR3 is CASPSGTGIMNTEAFF. CDR3 DNA: TGTGCCAGCCCTTCCGGGACAGGGATCATGAACACTGAAGCTTTCTTT.

This CDR3 reads CSARDADSIYGYTF. The CDR3 DNA reads as TGCAGTGCTAGAGACGCCGACAGCATCTATGGCTACACCTTC. The chain couples TRBV20-1 to TRBJ1-2, with D possibly matching TRBD1 (5 bases). Germline V gene data show CDR1 as DFQATT and CDR2 as SNEGSKA (reference sequence). There are 14 residues in the CDR3. The ends were cut back, 0 bases at V and 4 bases at J, with 12 bases in the middle.

This clonotype was detected only a few times. The rearrangement links TRBV7-9 to TRBJ2-5; a weak D match, TRBD2 (6 bases). Germline V lookup: CDR1 SEHNR, CDR2 FQNEAQ (reference sequence). CDR3 length equals 14 residues. Deletions cut 6 bases from V and 1 base from J, with 12 bases between. The CDR3 sequence: CASSDTGLQETQYF. In DNA form, the CDR3 reads TGTGCCAGCAGTGACACGGGACTCCAAGAGACCCAGTACTTC.

The chain's CDR3 is CASIGDRESSYEQYF. In DNA, the CDR3 is TGTGCCAGCATCGGGGACAGGGAGAGCTCCTACGAGCAGTACTTC. The rearrangement uses TRBV2 and TRBJ2-7; 9 bases align to TRBD1. Germline CDR1 and CDR2: SNHLY and FYNNEI. The V gene end was trimmed by 7 bases and the J gene end by 0 bases; junction bases not matched to a gene: 7. The CDR3 spans 15 residues.

V usage is TRBV12-3 or TRBV12-4 and J usage is TRBJ2-2; no clear D. The V gene lost 7 bases and the J gene lost 0 bases, with 9 bases spanning the gap. CDR3 size: 14 residues. The CDR3 coding sequence is TGTGCCAGCACCCTTGGCACGAACACCGGGGAGCTGTTTTTT. It encodes CASTLGTNTGELFF.

This clonotype was seen more than once but under ten times. This sequence joins TRBV9 and TRBJ2-3; D not certain. Trimming removed 1 base at V and 4 bases at J, with 13 bases between. Germline-derived CDR1 and CDR2 are SGDLS and YYNGEE. The CDR3 extends over 15 amino acids. CDR3 loop: CASSVNPGPSDTQYF. In nucleotides, the CDR3 is TGTGCCAGCAGCGTAAACCCCGGACCTTCAGATACGCAGTATTTT.

This clonotype was detected only a few times. The rearrangement uses TRBV24-1 and TRBJ2-2; no clear D. Germline V lookup: CDR1 KGHDR, CDR2 SFDVKD. The CDR3 runs 13 residues. V shed 4 bases and J shed 3 bases, with 5 bases lying between them. CDR3 amino acids: CATSDWDTGELFF. The DNA of the CDR3 is TGTGCCACCAGTGACTGGGACACCGGGGAGCTGTTTTTT.